This TCR beta chain was captured in a study of CD8+ T cells in alopecia areata. Study results and caveats: Scalp lesions, especially in alopecia totalis/universalis, had higher clonality than normal scalp. TCR sharing was clearer in mice than between patients, perhaps partly owing to patient HLA diversity. When scalp samples are sequenced, resident alphabeta T cells of normal skin are also captured.

Following RNA extraction, reverse transcription yielded cDNA that acted as the sequencing template. Generated by immunoSEQ multiplex PCR, the TCRdb table keeps only in-frame clones and is missing some. The table includes about 180,000 clones, around 63% detected once. Specimens obtained from alopecia areata patients comprised lesional scalp punch biopsies and peripheral blood. Of note for this clone: Its antigen remains unknown.

Germline CDR1 is SNHLY and CDR2 is FYNNEI. This CDR3 contains 15 residues. Trimming shortened V by 7 bases and J by 1 base, and 11 bases separated the two germline ends. The source of this sequence is a human donor with alopecia areata. The material sequenced was CD4+ T cells sorted from blood, taken at week 0. The J gene is TRBJ2-6, the V gene TRBV2; D is possibly TRBD2 (5 bases). CDR3 nucleotides: TGTGCCAGCACGTTTAGCGATTCTGGGGCCAACGTCCTGACTTTC. Translation: CASTFSDSGANVLTF.